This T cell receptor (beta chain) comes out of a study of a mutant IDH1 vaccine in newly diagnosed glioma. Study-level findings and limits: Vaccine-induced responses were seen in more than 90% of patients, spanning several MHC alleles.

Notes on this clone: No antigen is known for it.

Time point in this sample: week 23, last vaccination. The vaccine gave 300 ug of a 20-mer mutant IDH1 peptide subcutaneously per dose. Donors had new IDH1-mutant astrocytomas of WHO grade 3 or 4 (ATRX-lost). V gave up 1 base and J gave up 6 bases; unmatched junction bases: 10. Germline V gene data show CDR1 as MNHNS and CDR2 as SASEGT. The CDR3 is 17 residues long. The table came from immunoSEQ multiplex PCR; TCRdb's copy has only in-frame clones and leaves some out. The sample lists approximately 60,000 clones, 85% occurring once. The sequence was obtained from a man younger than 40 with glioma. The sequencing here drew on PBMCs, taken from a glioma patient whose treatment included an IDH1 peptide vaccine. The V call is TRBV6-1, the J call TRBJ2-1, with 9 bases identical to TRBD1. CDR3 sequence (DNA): TGTGCCAGCAGTGAAGTCATCGGGACAGGGACTCGCAATGAGCAGTTCTTC. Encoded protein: CASSEVIGTGTRNEQFF.